This TCR beta chain was identified during a study of beta chain features in type 1 diabetes. Study information: Sorted cells examined across all samples numbered 100 million to 140 million.

CDR3 length: 14 amino acids. The germline CDR1 and CDR2 sequences are SSHAT and FNYEAQ (reference sequence). Trimming took 5 bases from V and 8 from J, leaving 16 bases between them. In its sample, this clone was seen a few times. Antigen specificity is unknown. Study results and caveats: Overrepresentation of cells with high TCR expression could result from cDNA sequencing.

The authors reverse transcribed all of the isolated RNA, so sequencing captured expressed TCRB transcripts. Sequenced naive, central memory and regulatory T cell samples produced an average of about 3.57 million reads. The repertoire was sequenced with immunoSEQ multiplex PCR; TCRdb's copy has only in-frame clones and lacks some. The sample shows about 130,000 clones, 7% to 10% of them seen only once. The clonotype was recovered from a man in his late teens or twenties in good health. The V gene is TRBV7-7, the J gene TRBJ2-1; tentatively, D is TRBD1 (6 bases). Sequencing was carried out using central memory CD4+ T cells from blood. Here the CDR3 DNA reads TGTGCCAGCAGCCAAGATCAGGGGCTCGATGAGCAGTTCTTC. Protein product: CASSQDQGLDEQFF.